This TCR beta chain came from a study of T cell changes during pregnancy in multiple sclerosis. The CDR3 is 15 amino acids. Trimming removed 0 bases from V and 3 bases from J, with 12 bases in between. CDR1 is LNHNV, CDR2 YYDKDF, per germline (reference sequence). The assay was immunoSEQ multiplex PCR, and TCRdb's table has in-frame clones only and misses some. The sample holds 45,000 to 65,000 clones, roughly 90% seen once. The sequence was collected from a female donor in good health, enrolled as a control in a pregnancy study. The material was peripheral blood, obtained after pregnancy. The V and J genes are TRBV15 and TRBJ2-7; maybe TRBD2 (5 bases). CDR3: CATSREQQTNYEQYF. The CDR3, as DNA: TGTGCCACCAGCAGAGAGCAACAGACTAACTACGAGCAGTACTTC.